Following are 14 T cell receptor beta chains from one sample sequenced in a study of immune characterization of retroperitoneal liposarcoma. TCRdb called the PCR reads again in MiXCR, with one record for every CDR3 protein. This table holds roughly 940 distinct CDR3 sequences, under 35% found once. The sample was tumor tissue. Receptors originate from a male donor with retroperitoneal liposarcoma.

In its sample, this clonotype ranks as large (0.1 to 1%). The V call is TRBV25-1, the J call TRBJ2-1, with 8 bases aligning to TRBD1. The J call could be wrong; TRBJ2-7 is a better fit for the DNA end. Germline V gene data show CDR1 as MGHDK and CDR2 as SYGVNS. The CDR3 totals 15 residues. CDR3 nucleotide sequence: TGTGCCAGCAGAGCAAGTGGACAGGGCTGGTCCGAGCAGTACTTC. This sequence encodes CASRASGQGWSEQYF.

This clonotype was seen only once. The V gene is TRBV7-2, the J gene TRBJ2-4, with 9 bases matching TRBD2. The V and J ends lost 1 base and 13 bases, in that order; junction bases with no gene match: 11. Germline CDR1 is SGHTA and CDR2 is FQGNSA. This CDR3 is 15 amino acids long. DNA for the CDR3: TGTGCCAGCAGCTTAGACAGCGGGGGGTACAATGAGCAGTACTTC. It is translated as CASSLDSGGYNEQYF.

The chain carries TRBV6-5 and TRBJ2-1, with 7 positions matching TRBD2. The V segment lost 2 bases and the J segment 3 bases; nucleotides outside the gene matches: 7. This CDR3 is 16 amino acids long. Germline CDR1 reads MNHEY; CDR2 reads SVGAGI. CDR3 nucleotides: TGTGCCAGCAGTTACGGCCCTCTAGCGGACTACAATGAGCAGTTCTTC. As protein: CASSYGPLADYNEQFF.

The V and J genes are TRBV7-2 and TRBJ2-1; possibly TRBD2 for D (6 bases). The CDR3 spans 16 residues. Germline CDR1 reads SGHTA; CDR2 reads FQGNSA. Trimming took off 1 base at V and 5 bases at J, with 15 bases between the two ends. The CDR3 here is CASSLVGGGSHNEQFF. The CDR3, as DNA: TGTGCCAGCAGCTTAGTCGGCGGAGGGTCTCACAATGAGCAGTTCTTC.

V gene TRBV6-5 combines with J gene TRBJ2-2; 8 nucleotides agree with TRBD1. The CDR3 has 18 amino acids. V trimming: 6 bases; J trimming: 2 bases; junction bases outside the gene matches: 14. Germline CDR1 and CDR2: MNHEY and SVGAGI. CDR3 region: CASRPPLGTGENTGELFF. The CDR3 DNA is TGTGCCAGCAGGCCACCGTTGGGGACAGGTGAAAACACCGGGGAGCTGTTTTTT.

The J gene is TRBJ2-2, the V gene TRBV6-5, with a possible D match to TRBD1 (5 bases). This CDR3 is 13 amino acids long. Per the germline V gene, CDR1 is MNHEY and CDR2 is SVGAGI. The ends were cut back, 4 bases at V and 5 bases at J, with 8 bases in the middle. CDR3 nucleotide sequence: TGTGCCAGCAGTTTTTCAGGGACCGGGGAGCTGTTTTTT. It codes for CASSFSGTGELFF.

Notes on this clonotype: A read error may be the cause here, since a much bigger clone is one base away. The chain employs TRBV11-3 and TRBJ2-1; D might be TRBD1 (5 bases). V gave up 4 bases and J gave up 10 bases, with 14 bases separating them. The germline CDR1 and CDR2 sequences are SGHNT and YENEEA. CDR3 length equals 13 residues. This CDR3 is CASSSGHRYEQFF. Here the CDR3 DNA reads TGTGCCAGCAGCTCTGGACACCGCTACGAGCAGTTCTTC. Full variable domain (remainder filled in from reference TRBV11-3 and TRBJ2-1): EAGVVQSPRYKIIEKKQPVAFWCNPISGHNTLYWYLQNLGQGPELLIRYENEEAVDDSQLPKDRFSAERLKGVDSTLKIQPAELGDSAVYLCASSSGHRYEQFFGPGTRLTVL.

The V gene is TRBV12-3 or TRBV12-4, the J gene TRBJ2-1; 9 bases map to TRBD1. CDR3 length: 15 residues. V lost 3 bases and J lost 7; bases outside the gene matches: 7. The CDR3 coding sequence is TGTGCCAGCAGTTTTGGACAGGGGATCGGAAATGAGCAGTTCTTC. This codes for CASSFGQGIGNEQFF.

This clonotype ranks as large (0.1 to 1%). The rearrangement joins TRBV6-1 to TRBJ2-1, with 8 bases fitting TRBD2. Judging by the DNA end, TRBJ2-7 fits better; the J call may be wrong. Germline CDR1 is MNHNS and CDR2 is SASEGT. The CDR3 has 15 amino acids. CDR3 loop: CASSEFVGRGNEQYF. Here the CDR3 DNA reads TGTGCCAGCAGTGAATTTGTCGGGAGGGGAAATGAGCAGTACTTC.

The chain couples TRBV7-2 to TRBJ2-3; maybe TRBD1 (7 bases). The CDR3 has 16 residues. From germline, CDR1 is SGHTA and CDR2 FQGNSA. V was trimmed by 2 bases and J by 6 bases, leaving 18 bases between them. The DNA of the CDR3 is TGTGCCAGCAGCTTATCGGGAGCAGGGGGTCAGGATACGCAGTATTTT. It specifies CASSLSGAGGQDTQYF. Looking up the rest from reference TRBV7-2 and TRBJ2-3 gives the full variable domain: GAGVSQSPSNKVTEKGKDVELRCDPISGHTALYWYRQSLGQGLEFLIYFQGNSAPDKSGLPSDRFSAERTGGSVSTLTIQRTQQEDSAVYLCASSLSGAGGQDTQYFGPGTRLTVL.

By share, this clonotype counts as large. The V and J genes are TRBV6-1 and TRBJ2-1; possibly TRBD1 for D (5 bases). The J call is uncertain, as TRBJ2-7 better fits the DNA end. Germline CDR1 and CDR2: MNHNS and SASEGT. The CDR3 runs 13 residues. DNA of the CDR3: TGTGCCAGCAGTGAAGGACAGTTAAATGAGCAGTACTTC. Amino acids: CASSEGQLNEQYF.

By share, this clonotype counts as large. The gene calls are TRBV7-3 and TRBJ2-1, with D perhaps matching TRBD1 (5 bases). The V gene's germline CDR1 is SGHTA and CDR2 FQGTGA. V was shortened by 3 bases and J by 5 bases, with 14 bases between the two germline ends. There are 15 residues in the CDR3. CDR3 bases: TGTGCCAGCAGCTTCCAGGCAGGGTTCGACAATGAGCAGTTCTTC. This sequence encodes CASSFQAGFDNEQFF.

This clonotype is judged medium-sized. The J gene is TRBJ2-1, the V gene TRBV27; D may be TRBD1 or TRBD2 (5 bases each). The J call may be mistaken, given a closer DNA end match to TRBJ2-7. Germline V gene lookup returns CDR1 MNHEY and CDR2 SMNVEV (reference sequence). The CDR3 has 16 amino acids. As DNA, the CDR3 is TGTGCCAGCAGTAGCCCGAGGGGACGCTCCTACAATGAGCAGTACTTC. This translates into CASSSPRGRSYNEQYF.

This clonotype has a handful of counts. The chain carries TRBV12-3 or TRBV12-4 and TRBJ2-3; D not certain. Trimming removed 10 bases from V and 5 bases from J, with 16 bases in between. The CDR3 has 13 residues. The CDR3: CATQRRDGDTQYF. The CDR3 nucleotides read TGTGCCACCCAAAGGAGAGACGGAGATACGCAGTATTTT.